This T cell receptor beta chain was observed in a study of blood T cell repertoires in COVID-19. For the study at large: COVID-19 samples collected from the United States, Italy and Spain covered acute and convalescent phases. From T cells, B-cell-depleted T cells, or PBMCs came the material, which was cDNA or gDNA.

In the original analysis: Estimation of nucleated cell counts relied on the amplification of reference gene primers. Produced via immunoSEQ multiplex PCR; TCRdb's table is partial and in-frame only. That table furnishes V, J and clone size, whereas the DNA furnished D and trimming. Here the sample spans about 46,000 clones, approximately 85% being singletons. CDR3 size: 11 residues. Trimming took off 3 bases at V and 15 bases at J, with 12 bases between the two ends. CDR1 and CDR2 from the germline V gene are LNHDA and SQIVND (reference sequence). Sequencing was carried out using peripheral blood. The TCR sequence derives from a human donor in a cohort sampled during active COVID-19. The donor label of this sample is uncertain. The genes are TRBV19 and TRBJ2-1, with a possible D match to TRBD2 (7 bases). The CDR3 loop is CASSIGGRRFF. As DNA, the CDR3 is TGTGCCAGTAGTATCGGGGGGCGCCGGTTCTTC.